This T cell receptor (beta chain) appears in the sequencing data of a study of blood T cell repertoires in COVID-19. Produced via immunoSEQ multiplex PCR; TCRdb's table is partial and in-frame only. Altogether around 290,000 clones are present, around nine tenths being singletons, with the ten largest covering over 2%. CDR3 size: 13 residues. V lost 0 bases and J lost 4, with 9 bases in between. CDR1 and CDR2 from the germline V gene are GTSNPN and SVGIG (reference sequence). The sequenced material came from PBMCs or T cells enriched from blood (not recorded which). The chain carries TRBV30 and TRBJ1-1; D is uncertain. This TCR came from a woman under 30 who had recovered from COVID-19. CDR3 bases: TGTGCCTGGAGTGTCGGGGAAGGCACTGAAGCTTTCTTT. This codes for CAWSVGEGTEAFF.